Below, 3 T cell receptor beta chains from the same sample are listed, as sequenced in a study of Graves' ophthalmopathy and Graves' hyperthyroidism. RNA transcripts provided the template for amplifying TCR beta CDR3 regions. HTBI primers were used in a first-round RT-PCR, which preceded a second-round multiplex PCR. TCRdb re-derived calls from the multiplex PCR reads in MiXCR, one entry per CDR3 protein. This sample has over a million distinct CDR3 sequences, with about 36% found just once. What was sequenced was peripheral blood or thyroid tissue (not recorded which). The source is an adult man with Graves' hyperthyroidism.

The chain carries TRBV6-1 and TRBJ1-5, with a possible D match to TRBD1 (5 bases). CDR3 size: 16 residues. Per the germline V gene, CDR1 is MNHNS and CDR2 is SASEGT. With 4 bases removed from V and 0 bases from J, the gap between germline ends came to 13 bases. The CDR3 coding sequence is TGTGCCAGCAGTGTTCGAGGAGACAGTAGCAATCAGCCCCAGCATTTT. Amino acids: CASSVRGDSSNQPQHF.

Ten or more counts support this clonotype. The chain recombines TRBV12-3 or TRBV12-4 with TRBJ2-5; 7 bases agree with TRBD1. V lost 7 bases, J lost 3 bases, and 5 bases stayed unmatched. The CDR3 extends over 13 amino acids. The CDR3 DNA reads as TGTGCCAGCAAAGGGGACAGCAAAGAGACCCAGTACTTC. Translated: CASKGDSKETQYF.

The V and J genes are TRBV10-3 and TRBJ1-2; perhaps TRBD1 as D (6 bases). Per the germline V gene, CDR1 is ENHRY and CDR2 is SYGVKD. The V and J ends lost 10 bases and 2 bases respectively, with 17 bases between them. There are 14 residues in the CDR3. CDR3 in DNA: TGTGCCAGCACCTCTCGAAGGGGGAACTATGGCTACACCTTC. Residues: CASTSRRGNYGYTF.